Shown below are 22 T cell receptor beta chains from a single sample sequenced in a study of T cell clonotyping in hematopoietic cell transplantation (dated by TCRdb to about 2021). The time point label for this specimen denotes: 30 days after allo-HCT. Libraries were prepared through the immunoSEQ multiplex PCR assay. TCRdb took this table from immuneACCESS and kept in-frame rearrangements with V and J called. Such tables lack part of the clones; where checked against another copy, unresolved V genes explain under half of the gap, and the rest is unexplained. A total of about 15,000 clones appear in this sample, 94% of them only once. The top ten constitute around 4.3% of the sample. The input for sequencing was PBMCs, taken 30 days after allogeneic stem cell transplant. These receptors originate from a male patient aged 60 to 75 who had an allogeneic stem cell transplant from an unrelated donor, so the T cells may come from the graft donor. Some clones in this sample may be carry-over from other donors' samples.

This CDR3 is CASSEQGTTNEKLFF. CDR3 sequence (DNA): TGTGCCAGCAGTGAACAGGGAACAACTAATGAAAAACTGTTTTTT. The chain is built from TRBV6-1 and TRBJ1-4; the D gene is possibly TRBD1 (5 bases). The CDR3 is made up of 15 amino acids. V lost 2 bases and J lost 0, with 7 bases in between. Germline V gene lookup returns CDR1 MNHNS and CDR2 SASEGT.

The chain carries TRBV11-1 and TRBJ1-4; D gene uncertain. V was cut by 1 base and J by 8 bases, with 14 bases left in between. This CDR3 region has 15 residues. The germline V gene has CDR1 SGHAT and CDR2 FQDESV (reference sequence). The DNA for the CDR3 is TGTGCCAGCAGCTTAGAACCCGACACGCGAGAAAAACTGTTTTTT. Protein sequence: CASSLEPDTREKLFF.

This sequence joins TRBV4-1 and TRBJ2-5; 9 positions match TRBD1. V was clipped by 4 bases and J by 5 bases; unmatched bases: 8. The CDR3 contains 15 residues. Germline loops: CDR1 MGHRA, CDR2 YSYEKL. The DNA for the CDR3 is TGCGCCAGCAGCCCTTCCGGGACAGGGCCGGAGACCCAGTACTTC. Translating gives CASSPSGTGPETQYF.

The rearrangement joins TRBV30 to TRBJ2-5, with D possibly called TRBD1 or TRBD2 (5 bases each). The CDR3 is 15 amino acids. Germline loops: CDR1 GTSNPN, CDR2 SVGIG (reference sequence). V was pared by 2 bases and J by 2 bases, with 15 bases between. The CDR3 region is CAWSRSGTPQETQYF. The CDR3 DNA sequence: TGTGCCTGGAGTCGATCCGGGACCCCTCAAGAGACCCAGTACTTC.

This clone appeared a single time. V gene TRBV6-5 combines with J gene TRBJ1-4, with 7 bases lining up with TRBD1. The germline V gene has CDR1 MNHEY and CDR2 SVGAGI. The CDR3 consists of 13 residues. The trim removed 9 bases at V and 3 bases at J, leaving 4 bases unmatched. The chain's CDR3 is CASRGGSNEKLFF. The CDR3 DNA follows: TGTGCCAGTAGAGGGGGCTCTAATGAAAAACTGTTTTTT.

The genes are TRBV27 and TRBJ2-7; D is possibly TRBD2 (7 bases). V was clipped by 7 bases and J by 0 bases, with 13 bases between them. The CDR3 runs to 14 residues. Germline V CDR1 and CDR2: MNHEY, SMNVEV (reference sequence). The CDR3 sequence is CASKGGGRSYEQYF. The CDR3 DNA sequence: TGTGCCAGCAAGGGGGGGGGCCGCTCCTACGAGCAGTACTTC.

The V and J genes are TRBV6-4 and TRBJ2-3, with 8 bases matching TRBD2. The junction had 5 bases not matched to a gene; V was cut back by 2 bases and J by 4 bases. CDR3 length equals 15 residues. Per the germline V gene, CDR1 is MRHNA and CDR2 is SNTAGT. The CDR3 sequence is CASSDGGGPADTQYF. DNA for the CDR3: TGTGCCAGCAGTGACGGCGGGGGGCCCGCAGATACGCAGTATTTT.

The rearrangement joins TRBV27 to TRBJ2-3; maybe TRBD1 (6 bases). Trimming stripped 3 bases from V and 5 bases from J, with 27 bases between. Germline V lookup: CDR1 MNHEY, CDR2 SMNVEV (reference sequence). The CDR3 consists of 19 residues. The CDR3 nucleotides read TGTGCCAGCAGTTTCGGGCAGGGGACCGGGCTAGCATCCGTAGATACGCAGTATTTT. Amino acids: CASSFGQGTGLASVDTQYF.

The chain combines TRBV9 with TRBJ1-4; 8 nucleotides match TRBD1. The V and J ends lost 0 bases and 8 bases, in that order; junction bases with no gene match: 6. The CDR3 totals 15 residues. Germline CDR1 is SGDLS and CDR2 is YYNGEE. The CDR3: CASSVGTGPGEKLFF. In nucleotides, the CDR3 is TGTGCCAGCAGCGTAGGGACAGGGCCAGGGGAAAAACTGTTTTTT.

This clone appeared a single time. This chain uses TRBV19 with TRBJ1-3, with unresolved D. Germline loops: CDR1 LNHDA, CDR2 SQIVND (reference sequence). CDR3 length: 15 amino acids. V lost 3 bases and J lost 0, with 9 bases in between. The CDR3 DNA is TGTGCCAGTAGTATGGGGAGACCCTCTGGAAACACCATATATTTT. Protein: CASSMGRPSGNTIYF. The entire variable domain, with the rest obtained from reference TRBV19 and TRBJ1-3, is as follows: DGGITQSPKYLFRKEGQNVTLSCEQNLNHDAMYWYRQDPGQGLRLIYYSQIVNDFQKGDIAEGYSVSREKKESFPLTVTSAQKNPTAFYLCASSMGRPSGNTIYFGEGSWLTVV.

The rearrangement joins TRBV6-5 to TRBJ1-1; 7 bases are a match to TRBD1. Looked up from germline, CDR1 is MNHEY and CDR2 is SVGAGI. The CDR3 covers 13 residues. V gave up 6 bases and J gave up 3 bases; unmatched junction bases: 4. The CDR3 nucleotides are TGTGCCAGCAGCCGGACAGGATACACTGAAGCTTTCTTT. It codes for CASSRTGYTEAFF.

This clone qualifies as medium-sized (0.01 to 0.1%). The chain has TRBV19 and TRBJ1-1; D possibly corresponds to TRBD1 (6 bases). This CDR3 spans 12 amino acids. Per the germline V gene, CDR1 is LNHDA and CDR2 is SQIVND (reference sequence). The V end lost 6 bases, the J end lost 7 bases, and 12 bases lay between the germline ends. The CDR3 DNA follows: TGTGCCAGTAGCCAACAGGGAATTGAAGCTTTCTTT. Protein: CASSQQGIEAFF.

The chain recombines TRBV2 with TRBJ2-7; TRBD2 agrees at 7 bases. The trim removed 7 bases at V and 2 bases at J, leaving 8 bases unmatched. The germline V gene encodes CDR1 SNHLY and CDR2 FYNNEI. CDR3 length: 14 amino acids. CDR3 nucleotides: TGTGCCAGCACAGGGCGGGAGCCTACCTACGAGCAGTACTTC. Translation gives CASTGREPTYEQYF.

The rearrangement uses TRBV20-1 and TRBJ1-1; no reliable D call. CDR3 length: 11 residues. CDR1 DFQATT and CDR2 SNEGSKA come from the germline V gene (reference sequence). V shed 1 base and J shed 7 bases, with 7 bases lying between them. The CDR3 spells CSARVLIEAFF. The CDR3 coding sequence is TGCAGTGCTAGAGTCCTTATTGAAGCTTTCTTT.

V gene TRBV2 combines with J gene TRBJ1-2, with D hard to call. Per the germline V gene, CDR1 is SNHLY and CDR2 is FYNNEI. This CDR3 contains 12 residues. Trimming shortened V by 3 bases and J by 7 bases, and 9 bases separated the two germline ends. This CDR3 reads CASSDLSGGYTF. The DNA of the CDR3 is TGTGCCAGCAGTGACCTCTCTGGTGGCTACACCTTC.

The rearrangement joins TRBV5-4 to TRBJ2-7, with a possible D match to TRBD2 (5 bases). CDR1 and CDR2 from the germline V gene are SGHNT and YYREEE (reference sequence). With 0 bases removed from V and 2 bases from J, the gap between germline ends came to 12 bases. The CDR3 spans 15 residues. The chain's CDR3 is CASSLDGSGTYEQYF. DNA of the CDR3: TGTGCCAGCAGCTTGGATGGGTCGGGAACCTACGAGCAGTACTTC.

The chain employs TRBV7-9 and TRBJ2-1; 13 bases fit TRBD2. Germline lookup yields CDR1 SEHNR and CDR2 FQNEAQ (reference sequence). The CDR3 loop spans 15 amino acids. J lost 12 bases, V lost 5 bases, and 10 bases had no gene match. In DNA, the CDR3 is TGTGCCAGCAGCCCCTCCGGGACTAGCGGGGAGGGGCAGTTCTTC. This translates into CASSPSGTSGEGQFF.

V usage is TRBV5-1 and J usage is TRBJ2-7, with TRBD2 as a possible D gene (5 bases). Deletions cut 5 bases from V and 3 bases from J, with 15 bases between. The CDR3 is 14 amino acids. CDR1 and CDR2 (germline): SGHRS, YFSETQ. CDR3 sequence (DNA): TGCGCCAGCAGGTCGGGGTCCTACTTCTACGAGCAGTACTTC. As protein: CASRSGSYFYEQYF.

The V gene is TRBV19, the J gene TRBJ1-1, with 9 bases fitting TRBD1. The germline gives CDR1 LNHDA, CDR2 SQIVND (reference sequence). This CDR3 is 15 amino acids long. Trimming at V came to 5 bases and at J to 6 bases, leaving 10 bases not matched to a gene. DNA for the CDR3: TGTGCCAGTAGTCGATTACCGGGACAGGGTCCTGAAGCTTTCTTT. The encoded protein is CASSRLPGQGPEAFF.

The rearrangement uses TRBV7-2 and TRBJ1-1; TRBD1 matches at 8 bases. The V gene end was trimmed by 2 bases and the J gene end by 0 bases; junction bases not matched to a gene: 5. Germline CDR1 reads SGHTA; CDR2 reads FQGNSA. The CDR3 is 16 residues long. The CDR3 DNA follows: TGTGCCAGCAGCTTATTCTCGGGACAGGTGAACACTGAAGCTTTCTTT. Its translation: CASSLFSGQVNTEAFF.

This clone was picked up a small number of times. V and J are TRBV9 and TRBJ2-3; 11 bases fit TRBD2. This CDR3 is built from 15 residues. With 3 bases clipped from V and 2 bases from J, the junction kept 2 bases outside the gene matches. CDR1 SGDLS and CDR2 YYNGEE come from the germline V gene. The CDR3 nucleotides read TGTGCCAGCAGCGGACTAGCGGGGCCCACAGATACGCAGTATTTT. The encoded protein is CASSGLAGPTDTQYF.

This chain connects TRBV25-1 to TRBJ2-1; D possibly corresponds to TRBD1 (5 bases). The V end was cut by 1 base, the J end by 7 bases, with 11 bases between. CDR1 MGHDK and CDR2 SYGVNS come from the germline V gene. The CDR3 covers 14 residues. Here the CDR3 reads CASSESGRVNEQFF. The CDR3 nucleotides read TGTGCCAGCAGTGAATCGGGCAGGGTAAATGAGCAGTTCTTC.